These 32 T cell receptor beta chains originate from one sample sequenced in a study of early T cells in non-severe SARS-CoV-2 infection. TCRdb reprocessed the 5' RACE reads with MiXCR, giving one entry per CDR3 protein. This table has 65,000 to 70,000 distinct CDR3 sequences, roughly an eighth appearing once. The sequencing input was whole blood. The receptors were gathered from an adult who was a healthcare worker with PCR-confirmed SARS-CoV-2 infection or an uninfected control (not recorded which).

This clonotype was counted many times. The V and J genes are TRBV12-3 or TRBV12-4 and TRBJ2-7; D possibly corresponds to TRBD1 (5 bases). The CDR3 is 13 amino acids. V was cut by 4 bases and J by 4 bases, with 11 bases left in between. The chain's CDR3 is CASSSGRVYEQYF. DNA for the CDR3: TGTGCCAGCAGTTCAGGCAGGGTTTACGAGCAGTACTTC.

This clonotype was picked up many times. This sequence joins TRBV2 and TRBJ2-2; 9 bases line up with TRBD2. Trimming took 8 bases from V and 7 from J; bases not matched to a gene: 5. The CDR3 is 13 amino acids. CDR1 and CDR2 (germline): SNHLY, FYNNEI. CDR3 sequence (DNA): TGTGCCAGCTCTAGCGGGGATGGCGGGGAGCTGTTTTTT. Translated, it gives CASSSGDGGELFF.

The genes are TRBV29-1 and TRBJ1-5; D call uncertain. The CDR3 length is 13 residues. The V gene's germline CDR1 is SQVTM and CDR2 ANQGSEA. The V and J ends lost 4 bases and 3 bases respectively, with 10 bases between them. The DNA of the CDR3 is TGCAGCGTTGCCTCGGGTTACAATCAGCCCCAGCATTTT. The encoded protein is CSVASGYNQPQHF.

The chain employs TRBV18 and TRBJ1-3, with D possibly matching TRBD1 (6 bases). The CDR3 totals 17 residues. Germline assignment: CDR1 KGHSH and CDR2 LQKENI. Trimming stripped 5 bases from V and 0 bases from J, with 17 bases between. The CDR3 sequence is CASSDLSGASSGNTIYF. The CDR3 coding sequence is TGTGCCAGCTCAGATCTGTCGGGGGCGAGCTCTGGAAACACCATATATTTT.

The J gene is TRBJ2-7, the V gene TRBV28, with a weak D call TRBD1 (6 bases). V lost 6 bases and J lost 3, with 12 bases in between. The CDR3 spans 13 residues. From germline, CDR1 is MDHEN and CDR2 SYDVKM. The CDR3 here is CASSFTGRYEQYF. As DNA, the CDR3 is TGTGCCAGCAGCTTTACAGGGCGCTACGAGCAGTACTTC.

The chain has TRBV20-1 and TRBJ1-1, with 10 nucleotides matching TRBD1. Germline V gene lookup returns CDR1 DFQATT and CDR2 SNEGSKA (reference sequence). The CDR3 covers 16 residues. V shed 6 bases, J shed 0 bases, and the junction held 10 bases outside the gene matches. In nucleotides, the CDR3 is TGCAGTGCCTCCCCGGGACAGGGGATCCTGAACACTGAAGCTTTCTTT. Amino acids: CSASPGQGILNTEAFF.

This clonotype was counted ten times or more. The chain has TRBV20-1 and TRBJ1-1; D remains ambiguous. The CDR3 sequence is 14 residues long. Germline V gene data show CDR1 as DFQATT and CDR2 as SNEGSKA (reference sequence). Trimming stripped 3 bases from V and 4 bases from J, with 15 bases between. The CDR3 nucleotides read TGCAGTGCTAGCTCCCGCGGGTGGGGCACTGAAGCTTTCTTT. Protein product: CSASSRGWGTEAFF.

This clonotype was seen a few times. This chain links TRBV5-6 with TRBJ2-3, with D maybe TRBD2 (6 bases). This CDR3 has 13 amino acids. Trimming removed 0 bases from V and 8 bases from J, with 10 bases in between. From germline, CDR1 is SGHDT and CDR2 YYEEEE. The CDR3, as DNA: TGTGCCAGCAGCTTGGGCGGGAACCCTACGCAGTATTTT. This encodes CASSLGGNPTQYF.

In this sample, this clonotype turned up a few times. This sequence joins TRBV5-6 and TRBJ2-7; D is ambiguous. In germline, CDR1 is SGHDT, CDR2 YYEEEE. The CDR3 is made up of 15 amino acids. V lost 1 base, J lost 0 bases, and 11 bases lay in between. In DNA form, the CDR3 reads TGTGCCAGCAGCTTGTTCAGGCCAAGCTCCTACGAGCAGTACTTC. Its translation: CASSLFRPSSYEQYF.

This clonotype was recorded at least ten times. The chain recombines TRBV27 with TRBJ2-3, with a weak D call TRBD2 (5 bases). Trimming took 10 bases from V and 5 from J, leaving 7 bases between them. Germline V gene data show CDR1 as MNHEY and CDR2 as SMNVEV (reference sequence). The CDR3 sequence is 10 residues long. The CDR3 loop reads CATGRDTQYF. DNA of the CDR3: TGTGCCACGGGGAGAGATACGCAGTATTTT.

This clonotype was picked up many times. The chain employs TRBV18 and TRBJ1-3, with TRBD1 as a possible D gene (5 bases). With 11 bases removed from V and 0 bases from J, the gap between germline ends came to 17 bases. Germline CDR1 and CDR2: KGHSH and LQKENI. CDR3 size: 15 residues. CDR3 nucleotides: TGTGCCGCGTCAGCGGGGGTGGCCTCTGGAAACACCATATATTTT. Translating it yields CAASAGVASGNTIYF.

The V call is TRBV5-5, the J call TRBJ1-1, with D perhaps matching TRBD1 (5 bases). Trimming pared 4 bases from V and 0 bases from J, leaving 13 bases between. In germline, CDR1 is SGHKS, CDR2 YYEKEE (reference sequence). CDR3 length: 15 amino acids. CDR3 in amino acids: CASSTEQDLNTEAFF. The CDR3 region has the DNA TGTGCCAGCAGCACCGAACAGGACTTGAACACTGAAGCTTTCTTT.

The chain joins TRBV28 to TRBJ1-5; D call uncertain. Germline V lookup: CDR1 MDHEN, CDR2 SYDVKM. V shed 5 bases and J shed 2 bases, with 10 bases lying between them. This CDR3 has 14 amino acids. CDR3 in amino acids: CASSVKMGNQPQHF. The CDR3 DNA sequence: TGTGCCAGCAGTGTTAAGATGGGCAATCAGCCCCAGCATTTT.

The CDR3 here is CASSKGLALEQFF. The CDR3 nucleotides read TGTGCCAGTAGTAAGGGACTAGCGCTTGAGCAGTTCTTC. The chain links TRBV19 to TRBJ2-1; 10 nucleotides align to TRBD2. The CDR3 consists of 13 residues. Germline-derived CDR1 and CDR2 are LNHDA and SQIVND (reference sequence). After removal of 4 bases from V and 9 bases from J, the junction contained 3 bases not matched to a gene.

V and J are TRBV7-8 and TRBJ1-1, with 7 bases identical to TRBD1. The CDR3 runs 13 residues. Per germline, CDR1 SGHVS and CDR2 FQNEAQ. V lost 4 bases, J lost 7 bases, and 6 bases stayed unmatched. CDR3 sequence reads: CASSSTTGIEAFF. CDR3 in DNA: TGTGCCAGCAGCTCTACGACAGGGATTGAAGCTTTCTTT.

This clonotype was picked up many times. The rearrangement joins TRBV4-3 to TRBJ1-6; no firm D call. The germline V gene encodes CDR1 LGHNA and CDR2 YSLEER. CDR3 length: 16 residues. Trimming took 3 bases from V and 8 from J, leaving 17 bases between them. The CDR3 DNA reads TGCGCCAGCAGCCAGGACTCCGGGTCCCGGGATTCACCCCTCCACTTT. Residues: CASSQDSGSRDSPLHF.

This clonotype was recorded many times. The chain has TRBV6-5 and TRBJ2-1, with 10 bases matching TRBD2. Per the germline V gene, CDR1 is MNHEY and CDR2 is SVGAGI. Trimming cost V 6 bases and J 3 bases; bases outside gene matches: 5. The CDR3 runs 15 residues. Here the CDR3 DNA reads TGTGCCAGCAGCCCCACTAGCGGGGACTACAATGAGCAGTTCTTC. Translation: CASSPTSGDYNEQFF.

This clonotype was seen repeatedly, ten times or more. This chain connects TRBV2 to TRBJ2-7, with 10 bases matching TRBD1. V was clipped by 6 bases and J by 5 bases; unmatched bases: 4. Germline-derived CDR1 and CDR2 are SNHLY and FYNNEI. The CDR3 loop spans 13 amino acids. The CDR3, as DNA: TGTGCCAGCAGCTGGGACAGGGGTGACGAGCAGTACTTC. This translates into CASSWDRGDEQYF. Looking up the rest from reference TRBV2 and TRBJ2-7 gives the full variable domain: EPEVTQTPSHQVTQMGQEVILRCVPISNHLYFYWYRQILGQKVEFLVSFYNNEISEKSEIFDDQFSVERPDGSNFTLKIRSTKLEDSAMYFCASSWDRGDEQYFGPGTRLTVT.

The chain joins TRBV7-2 to TRBJ1-1; D is unclear. V lost 5 bases and J 5 bases, leaving 12 bases between the germline ends. Looked up from germline, CDR1 is SGHTA and CDR2 is FQGNSA. The CDR3 totals 13 residues. The CDR3 coding sequence is TGTGCCAGCAGCAAACGAAGGAGGACTGAAGCTTTCTTT. Protein: CASSKRRRTEAFF.

This clonotype was seen more than once but under ten times. The V gene is TRBV12-3 or TRBV12-4, the J gene TRBJ1-4, with D unresolved. V lost 5 bases to trimming and J lost 5 bases, with 3 bases between them. The CDR3 is 11 amino acids. The CDR3 spells CASSANEKLFF. The CDR3 bases are TGTGCCAGCAGTGCGAATGAAAAACTGTTTTTT.

This clonotype was counted between two and nine times. The V call is TRBV7-9, the J call TRBJ1-1; perhaps TRBD1 as D (5 bases). The germline gives CDR1 SEHNR, CDR2 FQNEAQ (reference sequence). The ends were cut back, 7 bases at V and 4 bases at J, with 13 bases in the middle. The CDR3 runs 13 residues. This CDR3 reads CASNWGEGTEAFF. The CDR3 DNA reads TGTGCCAGCAATTGGGGCGAGGGCACTGAAGCTTTCTTT. Combining the CDR3 with reference TRBV7-9 and TRBJ1-1 gives the whole variable domain DTGVSQNPRHKITKRGQNVTFRCDPISEHNRLYWYRQTLGQGPEFLTYFQNEAQLEKSRLLSDRFSAERPKGSFSTLEIQRTEQGDSAMYLCASNWGEGTEAFFGQGTRLTVV.

This clonotype was counted at least ten times. V and J are TRBV6-6 and TRBJ1-1; 10 bases map to TRBD1. CDR3 length equals 18 residues. V gave up 2 bases and J gave up 11 bases; unmatched junction bases: 20. Germline assignment: CDR1 MNHNY and CDR2 SVGAGI (reference sequence). The CDR3 loop is CASSYQIRDRGRGRGAFF. CDR3 coding DNA: TGTGCCAGCAGTTACCAAATCCGGGACAGGGGTAGAGGGCGGGGTGCTTTCTTT.

The genes are TRBV7-2 and TRBJ1-2; weak D call: TRBD1 (6 bases). Per the germline V gene, CDR1 is SGHTA and CDR2 is FQGNSA. The CDR3 length is 15 residues. Trimming removed 1 base from V and 4 bases from J, with 13 bases in between. CDR3 sequence (DNA): TGTGCCAGCAGCTTAGGGTATCGGGGGGCCTATGGCTACACCTTC. Amino acids: CASSLGYRGAYGYTF. The whole variable domain, remainder taken from reference TRBV7-2 and TRBJ1-2, is GAGVSQSPSNKVTEKGKDVELRCDPISGHTALYWYRQSLGQGLEFLIYFQGNSAPDKSGLPSDRFSAERTGGSVSTLTIQRTQQEDSAVYLCASSLGYRGAYGYTFGSGTRLTVV.

This clonotype showed up many times. The gene calls are TRBV12-3 or TRBV12-4 and TRBJ1-1; 7 bases align to TRBD1. The CDR3 is made up of 15 amino acids. Unmatched junction bases numbered 7, after V lost 6 bases and J lost 0 bases. For the CDR3, the DNA is TGTGCCAGCAGCGGTCCCGGGACAGTGAACACTGAAGCTTTCTTT. It is translated as CASSGPGTVNTEAFF.

This clonotype has just a few counts. The chain joins TRBV7-9 to TRBJ2-3; D is perhaps TRBD1 (6 bases). Germline V gene sequence: CDR1 SEHNR, CDR2 FQNEAQ (reference sequence). There are 15 residues in the CDR3. The V and J ends lost 6 bases and 5 bases respectively, with 18 bases between them. The CDR3 nucleotides are TGTGCCAGCAGTTCCGACAGGTCCCCCGTAGATACGCAGTATTTT. As protein: CASSSDRSPVDTQYF.

This chain joins TRBV29-1 and TRBJ2-3; tentatively, D is TRBD1 (5 bases). The CDR3 spans 14 residues. V was pared by 6 bases and J by 3 bases, with 16 bases between. In germline, CDR1 is SQVTM, CDR2 ANQGSEA. DNA for the CDR3: TGCAGCGTGCCTACTCCCCAGGGAACAGATACGCAGTATTTT. Protein: CSVPTPQGTDTQYF.

In its sample, this clonotype was seen many times. V usage is TRBV7-2 and J usage is TRBJ1-2; 9 bases agree with TRBD1. Trimming cost V 5 bases and J 4 bases; bases outside gene matches: 11. This CDR3 comprises 16 residues. Germline V CDR1 and CDR2: SGHTA, FQGNSA. The CDR3 DNA is TGTGCCAGCAGCCGTTACCCGGGACAGGGAGGCTATGGCTACACCTTC. This gives the protein CASSRYPGQGGYGYTF.

This clonotype appeared a few times. This chain links TRBV6-2 or TRBV6-3 with TRBJ1-2, with no clear D. The CDR3 covers 15 residues. V lost 7 bases to trimming and J lost 5 bases, with 20 bases between them. Looked up from germline, CDR1 is MNHEY and CDR2 is SVGEGT. CDR3 sequence (DNA): TGTGCCAGCAATACCGGTTTTTCGGCATTATATGGCTACACCTTC. This gives the protein CASNTGFSALYGYTF.

The table lists this clonotype with many counts. The chain uses TRBV2 and TRBJ2-2, with D possibly being TRBD2 (5 bases). V lost 3 bases to trimming and J lost 4 bases, with 6 bases between them. Germline V gene data show CDR1 as SNHLY and CDR2 as FYNNEI. The CDR3 length is 13 residues. CDR3 bases: TGTGCCAGCAGTGATCGGGGCACCGGGGAGCTGTTTTTT. Protein: CASSDRGTGELFF.

This clonotype occurred a few times. J is TRBJ1-1 and V is TRBV25-1, with D perhaps TRBD1 (5 bases). Germline loops: CDR1 MGHDK, CDR2 SYGVNS. Trimming took 8 bases from V and 0 from J, leaving 7 bases between them. The CDR3 is made up of 12 amino acids. CDR3 loop: CASRGMNTEAFF. The DNA of the CDR3 is TGTGCCAGCCGGGGGATGAACACTGAAGCTTTCTTT. The entire variable domain, with the rest obtained from reference TRBV25-1 and TRBJ1-1, is as follows: EADIYQTPRYLVIGTGKKITLECSQTMGHDKMYWYQQDPGMELHLIHYSYGVNSTEKGDLSSESTVSRIRTEHFPLTLESARPSHTSQYLCASRGMNTEAFFGQGTRLTVV.

There are many counts of this clonotype. The V call is TRBV5-5, the J call TRBJ2-7, with 8 bases identical to TRBD1. V lost 1 base and J lost 6; bases outside the gene matches: 9. The CDR3 has 15 residues. CDR1 and CDR2 from the germline V gene are SGHKS and YYEKEE (reference sequence). CDR3 protein: CASSLRGQGPLEQYF. DNA of the CDR3: TGTGCCAGCAGCTTGAGAGGACAGGGTCCTCTCGAGCAGTACTTC.

The V and J genes are TRBV21-1 and TRBJ1-2; the table assigns TRBD1, which was not confirmed against the DNA. TRBV21-1 is deemed a pseudogene. The CDR3 sequence is 13 residues long. CDR3 DNA sequence: TGTGCCAGCAGCAGCGGGACACCTTATGGCTACACCTTC. Translated, it gives CASSSGTPYGYTF.